The 8 T cell receptor beta chains in this list originate from one sample, sequenced in a study of shared clonotypes between healthy human individuals. Produced via immunoSEQ multiplex PCR; TCRdb's table is partial and in-frame only. The table lists just over 2,000,000 clones, just under 95% of them singletons. Naive-designated CD8 cells lacked CD45RO, were positively enriched for CCR7, and omitted terminally differentiated effector memory CD45RA+ cells. Sequencing input: naive CD8+ T cells sorted from blood. The origin of the receptors is a young man in good health.

The rearrangement uses TRBV9 and TRBJ2-5; the D gene is possibly TRBD1 (6 bases). Germline CDR1 SGDLS, CDR2 YYNGEE. The germline V and J ends were trimmed by 3 bases and 2 bases, with 8 bases remaining between them. The CDR3 has 13 residues. This CDR3 reads CASSADRQETQYF. The DNA of the CDR3 is TGTGCCAGCAGCGCGGACAGACAAGAGACCCAGTACTTC. The full variable domain, its missing parts supplied by reference TRBV9 and TRBJ2-5, is DSGVTQTPKHLITATGQRVTLRCSPRSGDLSVYWYQQSLDQGLQFLIQYYNGEERAKGNILERFSAQQFPDLHSELNLSSLELGDSALYFCASSADRQETQYFGPGTRLLVL.

The rearrangement joins TRBV5-4 to TRBJ2-7; D may be TRBD1 or TRBD2 (5 bases each). Trimming took off 4 bases at V and 5 bases at J, with 19 bases between the two ends. Germline V gene sequence: CDR1 SGHNT, CDR2 YYREEE (reference sequence). The CDR3 has 15 amino acids. CDR3 amino acids: CASSKSGTHGDEQYF. The CDR3 DNA sequence: TGTGCCAGCAGCAAATCCGGGACCCACGGGGACGAGCAGTACTTC.

The DNA for the CDR3 is TGTGCCAGCAGTTCCATCCTGAATTCAGGGTCCTACGAGCAGTACTTC. This sequence encodes CASSSILNSGSYEQYF. The V gene is TRBV28, the J gene TRBJ2-7, with D perhaps matching TRBD1 (5 bases). CDR1 and CDR2 (germline): MDHEN, SYDVKM. This CDR3 is 16 amino acids long. V was trimmed by 4 bases and J by 1 base, leaving 17 bases between them.

The chain combines TRBV9 with TRBJ1-2; D is unresolved. Trimming cost V 0 bases and J 9 bases, with 9 bases left between them. The CDR3 runs 12 residues. Germline V gene data show CDR1 as SGDLS and CDR2 as YYNGEE. CDR3 loop: CASSVEGSSYTF. In DNA, the CDR3 is TGTGCCAGCAGCGTAGAAGGCAGCAGCTACACCTTC. Full variable domain (missing parts from reference TRBV9 and TRBJ1-2): DSGVTQTPKHLITATGQRVTLRCSPRSGDLSVYWYQQSLDQGLQFLIQYYNGEERAKGNILERFSAQQFPDLHSELNLSSLELGDSALYFCASSVEGSSYTFGSGTRLTVV.

This clone was recorded only once. The rearrangement joins TRBV29-1 to TRBJ1-2, with 8 nucleotides matching TRBD1. The CDR3 sequence is 14 residues long. The germline gives CDR1 SQVTM, CDR2 ANQGSEA. V trimming: 1 base; J trimming: 4 bases; junction bases outside the gene matches: 5. CDR3 region: CSVEGGTGLYGYTF. The CDR3 DNA is TGCAGCGTTGAAGGAGGGACAGGCCTCTATGGCTACACCTTC.

The chain uses TRBV9 and TRBJ1-1, with D maybe TRBD1 (5 bases). This CDR3 is 15 amino acids long. CDR1 is SGDLS and CDR2 is YYNGEE in the germline V gene. V was trimmed by 4 bases and J by 4 bases, leaving 17 bases between them. The CDR3 bases are TGTGCCAGCAGCCCTAGGTGGGGGTATGGCACTGAAGCTTTCTTT. Translation gives CASSPRWGYGTEAFF.

The chain employs TRBV5-4 and TRBJ2-2; unclear D gene. Trimming shortened V by 0 bases and J by 7 bases, and 7 bases separated the two germline ends. Germline assignment: CDR1 SGHNT and CDR2 YYREEE (reference sequence). The CDR3 length is 13 residues. Here the CDR3 DNA reads TGTGCCAGCAGCTTGGGAGCCCTCGGGGAGCTGTTTTTT. This encodes CASSLGALGELFF.

The chain couples TRBV28 to TRBJ1-5; 7 bases match TRBD1. There are 15 residues in the CDR3. The germline V gene has CDR1 MDHEN and CDR2 SYDVKM. With V trimmed by 0 bases and J by 3 bases, 2 bases remained unmatched. In nucleotides, the CDR3 is TGTGCCAGCAGTTTATGGACAGGGCACAATCAGCCCCAGCATTTT. Protein: CASSLWTGHNQPQHF.